This T cell receptor beta chain came from a study of cytomegalovirus exposure and HLA in healthy donors. This clone has a handful of counts. Its antigen is still unknown. Every donor was a healthy person donating bone marrow. Notes on the study in general: A later analysis found that most CMV-associated TCR beta chains appeared HLA-restricted. A later analysis reportedly identified an Asian-associated ancestry cluster as carrying fewer N-insertions than the roughly 700-donor mean.

The CDR3 runs to 14 residues. Germline loops: CDR1 SGHDN, CDR2 FVKESK. V was clipped by 2 bases and J by 9 bases; unmatched bases: 5. Primers for the PCR totalled 60 Vbeta and 13 Jbeta. Repertoires were generated with immunoSEQ multiplex PCR, while TCRdb's copy carries only in-frame clones and drops some. This sample has 100,000 or so clones, with 78% found just once. The sequence was obtained from a young man in good health and CMV-seronegative. This chain joins TRBV14 and TRBJ1-3; 9 bases line up with TRBD1. The sequencing sample was made of PBMCs. CDR3 region: CASSQRTGASTIYF. CDR3 nucleotide sequence: TGTGCCAGCAGCCAACGGACAGGGGCAAGCACCATATATTTT. The full variable domain, in which reference TRBV14 and TRBJ1-3 provide the parts outside the CDR3, is EAGVTQFPSHSVIEKGQTVTLRCDPISGHDNLYWYRRVMGKEIKFLLHFVKESKQDESGMPNNRFLAERTGGTYSTLKVQPAELEDSGVYFCASSQRTGASTIYFGEGSWLTVV.